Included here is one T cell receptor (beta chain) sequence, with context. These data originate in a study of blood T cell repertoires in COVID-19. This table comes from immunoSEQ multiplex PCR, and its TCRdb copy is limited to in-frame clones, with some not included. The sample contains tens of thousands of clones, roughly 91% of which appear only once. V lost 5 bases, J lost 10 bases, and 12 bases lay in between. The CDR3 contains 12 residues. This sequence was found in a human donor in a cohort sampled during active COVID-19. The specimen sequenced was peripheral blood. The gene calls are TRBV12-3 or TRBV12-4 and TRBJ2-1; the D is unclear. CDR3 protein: CASSPSKPEQFF. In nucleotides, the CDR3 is TGTGCCAGCAGTCCTAGTAAACCAGAGCAGTTCTTC.